Below, 14 T cell receptor beta chains from the same sample are listed, as sequenced in a study of T-cell reconstitution after alpha-beta-depleted transplantation in children. TCRbeta library construction was performed incorporating unique molecular identifiers. TCRdb reanalysed the PCR reads using MiXCR and keeps one entry per CDR3 protein. This table holds approximately 230,000 distinct CDR3 sequences, under 30% found once. The material sequenced was PBMCs, mostly from graft donor cells, taken 360 days after TCRalphabeta/CD19-depleted stem cell transplant. The receptor set was obtained from a female patient between 2 and 15 years old who had a stem cell transplant for congenital amegakaryocytic thrombocytopenia, so the T cells may come from the graft donor.

There are a few counts of this clonotype. The V gene is TRBV5-1, the J gene TRBJ1-1; 7 positions agree with TRBD1. V was pared by 4 bases and J by 0 bases, with 9 bases of the junction left unmatched. Germline V lookup: CDR1 SGHRS, CDR2 YFSETQ. This CDR3 contains 16 residues. The CDR3 DNA reads TGCGCCAGCAGCATTGTCCCGGGACAGTTGAACACTGAAGCTTTCTTT. It encodes CASSIVPGQLNTEAFF.

The V gene is TRBV7-8, the J gene TRBJ1-1; possibly TRBD1 for D (5 bases). Germline V lookup: CDR1 SGHVS, CDR2 FQNEAQ. The V and J ends lost 1 base and 4 bases respectively, with 13 bases between them. This CDR3 comprises 15 residues. The CDR3 here is CASSLVTRVATEAFF. CDR3 bases: TGTGCCAGCAGCTTAGTTACCAGGGTGGCCACTGAAGCTTTCTTT.

The table lists this clonotype with many counts. This chain uses TRBV27 with TRBJ2-7, with 9 positions matching TRBD1. The CDR3 length is 13 residues. After removal of 9 bases from V and 3 bases from J, the junction contained 6 bases not matched to a gene. CDR1 is MNHEY and CDR2 is SMNVEV in the germline V gene (reference sequence). The CDR3: CASRRDRDYEQYF. The CDR3, as DNA: TGTGCCAGTCGGAGGGACAGGGACTACGAGCAGTACTTC.

This clonotype occurred a few times. The CDR3 DNA is TGTGCCAGCAGCCCTCTGGGTAAGGGACAGGGGTCATCCGTGCAGTTCTTC. Encoded protein: CASSPLGKGQGSSVQFF. The V gene is TRBV3-1, the J gene TRBJ2-1; 10 bases match TRBD1. The V gene end was trimmed by 4 bases and the J gene end by 12 bases; junction bases not matched to a gene: 18. Germline CDR1 reads LGHDT; CDR2 reads YNNKEL (reference sequence). The CDR3 loop spans 17 amino acids.

This clonotype was counted a few times. V usage is TRBV4-1 and J usage is TRBJ2-5, with D unresolved. This CDR3 comprises 15 residues. Germline lookup yields CDR1 MGHRA and CDR2 YSYEKL. Trimming left V 4 bases short and J 2 bases short, with 14 bases between. CDR3 loop: CASSPRISRQETQYF. The CDR3 DNA reads TGCGCCAGCAGCCCCCGGATAAGTCGACAAGAGACCCAGTACTTC.

The table lists this clonotype with many counts. The chain combines TRBV6-5 with TRBJ2-7, with TRBD2 identical over 10 bases. Germline-derived CDR1 and CDR2 are MNHEY and SVGAGI. The CDR3 contains 16 residues. With V trimmed by 0 bases and J by 0 bases, 2 bases remained unmatched. The CDR3 bases are TGTGCCAGCAGTTACTCCCGACTAGCGGGCTCCTACGAGCAGTACTTC. Residues: CASSYSRLAGSYEQYF.

In this sample, this clonotype turned up a few times. The V and J genes are TRBV12-3 or TRBV12-4 and TRBJ2-7; 7 nucleotides align to TRBD2. The J segment lost 6 bases and the V segment lost 3 bases, leaving 8 bases of the junction unmatched. The CDR3 extends over 14 amino acids. The CDR3 is CASSFVGRAGEQYF. CDR3 in DNA: TGTGCCAGCAGTTTTGTTGGGAGGGCCGGCGAGCAGTACTTC.

This clonotype was picked up a small number of times. J is TRBJ2-7 and V is TRBV4-2; 14 bases are a match to TRBD2. This CDR3 region has 21 residues. Unmatched junction bases numbered 14, after V lost 0 bases and J lost 1 base. CDR1 LGHNA and CDR2 YNFKEQ come from the germline V gene. CDR3 in DNA: TGTGCCAGCAGCCAAGAGGCCCCGTCGGGGACTAGCGGGAGTAGGTCCTACGAGCAGTACTTC. As protein: CASSQEAPSGTSGSRSYEQYF.

This clonotype has just a few counts. V gene TRBV4-1 combines with J gene TRBJ2-6, with a possible D match to TRBD1 (6 bases). V was cut by 7 bases and J by 2 bases, with 18 bases left in between. There are 17 residues in the CDR3. Germline V gives CDR1 MGHRA, CDR2 YSYEKL. CDR3 loop: CASNPQGLRTGANVLTF. The CDR3 DNA reads as TGCGCCAGCAACCCACAGGGCCTGAGGACTGGGGCCAACGTCCTGACTTTC.

The chain uses TRBV15 and TRBJ1-5; maybe TRBD1 (6 bases). Germline V CDR1 and CDR2: LNHNV, YYDKDF (reference sequence). Trimming removed 0 bases at V and 8 bases at J, with 14 bases between. This CDR3 contains 15 residues. The DNA of the CDR3 is TGTGCCACCAGCAGAGATCGCGGTAGGGGGGAGCCCCAGCATTTT. Residues: CATSRDRGRGEPQHF.

This clonotype was counted a few times. The V gene is TRBV6-1, the J gene TRBJ2-3; no firm D call. V gave up 6 bases and J gave up 0 bases, with 13 bases separating them. Germline V lookup: CDR1 MNHNS, CDR2 SASEGT. CDR3 length: 15 amino acids. The CDR3 DNA reads TGTGCCAGCAGGCCGACCAGTCCTAGCACAGATACGCAGTATTTT. It is translated as CASRPTSPSTDTQYF.

The chain employs TRBV3-1 and TRBJ2-7; D is unresolved. The CDR3 is 14 residues long. V was trimmed by 1 base and J by 2 bases, leaving 9 bases between them. Germline-derived CDR1 and CDR2 are LGHDT and YNNKEL (reference sequence). CDR3 DNA sequence: TGTGCCAGCAGCCAAGGGGAACCACCCTACGAGCAGTACTTC. Amino acid sequence: CASSQGEPPYEQYF.

This clonotype was seen a few times. This rearrangement joins TRBV10-3 to TRBJ1-5, with no clear D. Trimming removed 9 bases from V and 0 bases from J, with 12 bases in between. The CDR3 has 14 amino acids. Germline values: CDR1 ENHRY, CDR2 SYGVKD. CDR3 residues: CAISRTDSNQPQHF. The CDR3 DNA reads as TGTGCCATTTCCCGCACAGATAGCAATCAGCCCCAGCATTTT.

The chain combines TRBV7-9 with TRBJ1-2; TRBD1 might be the D (5 bases). The CDR3 runs 15 residues. Germline values: CDR1 SEHNR, CDR2 FQNEAQ (reference sequence). The V gene lost 2 bases and the J gene lost 9 bases, with 19 bases spanning the gap. This chain's CDR3 is CASSLSPWPPGRYTF. CDR3 bases: TGTGCCAGCAGCTTATCCCCCTGGCCTCCAGGGCGCTACACCTTC.